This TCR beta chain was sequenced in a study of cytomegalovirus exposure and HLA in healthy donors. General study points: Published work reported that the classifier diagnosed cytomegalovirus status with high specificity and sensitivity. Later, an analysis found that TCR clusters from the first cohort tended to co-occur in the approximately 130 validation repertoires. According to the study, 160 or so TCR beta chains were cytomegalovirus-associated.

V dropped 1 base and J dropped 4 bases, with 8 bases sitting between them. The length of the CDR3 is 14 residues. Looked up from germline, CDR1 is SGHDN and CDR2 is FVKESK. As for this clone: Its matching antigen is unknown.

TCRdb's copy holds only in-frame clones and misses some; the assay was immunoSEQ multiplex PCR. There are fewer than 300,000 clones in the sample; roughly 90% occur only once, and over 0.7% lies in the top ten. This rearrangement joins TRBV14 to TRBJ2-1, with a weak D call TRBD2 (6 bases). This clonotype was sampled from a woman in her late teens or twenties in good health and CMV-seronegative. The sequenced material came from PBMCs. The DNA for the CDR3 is TGTGCCAGCAGCCAAGGACGGGGGTACAATGAGCAGTTCTTC. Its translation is CASSQGRGYNEQFF.